This entry features one T cell receptor (beta chain) sequence. The antigen is unknown. Profiled with immunoSEQ multiplex PCR; TCRdb holds only in-frame clones, not every one. Of around 26,000 clones listed, roughly 80% are singletons. Regarding time point: week 23, last vaccination. Mutant IDH1 20-mer peptide, at 300 ug, made up each vaccine dose, with topical imiquimod. Donors had new IDH1-mutant astrocytomas of WHO grade 3 or 4 (ATRX-lost). This sample is part of a study of a mutant IDH1 vaccine in newly diagnosed glioma. For the study at large: Eight vaccine injections were given to patients in weeks 1, 3, 5, 7, 11, 15, 19 and 23.

The CDR3 contains 14 residues. Germline values: CDR1 MNHNY, CDR2 SVGAGI (reference sequence). V shed 7 bases and J shed 0 bases, with 10 bases lying between them. General study findings and limits: Pseudoprogression seemed unlinked to shifts in top peripheral T cell clonotypes.

The clonotype comes from a woman in her twenties or thirties with glioma. The material was PBMCs, obtained from a glioma patient whose treatment included an IDH1 peptide vaccine. The V gene is TRBV6-6, the J gene TRBJ1-5; D possibly corresponds to TRBD1 (6 bases). The CDR3 DNA reads TGTGCCAGCACCCGACAGGTTAGCAATCAGCCCCAGCATTTT. Amino acids: CASTRQVSNQPQHF.